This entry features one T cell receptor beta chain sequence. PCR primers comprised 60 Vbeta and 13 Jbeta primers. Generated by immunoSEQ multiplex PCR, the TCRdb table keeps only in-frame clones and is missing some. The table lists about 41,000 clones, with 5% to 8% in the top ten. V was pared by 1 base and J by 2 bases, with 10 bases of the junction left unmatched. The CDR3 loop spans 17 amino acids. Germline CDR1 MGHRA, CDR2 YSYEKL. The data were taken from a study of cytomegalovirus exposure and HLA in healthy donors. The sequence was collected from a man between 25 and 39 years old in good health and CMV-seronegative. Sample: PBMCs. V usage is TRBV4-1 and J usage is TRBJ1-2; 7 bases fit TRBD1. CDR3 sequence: CASSQVLDRNSNYGYTF. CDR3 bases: TGCGCCAGCAGCCAAGTGCTGGACAGGAATAGCAACTATGGCTACACCTTC.